Shown below are 9 T cell receptor beta chains from a single sample sequenced in a study of tumor and adjacent non-tumor tissue in lung cancer. TCRbeta libraries were built with three rounds of nested PCR, modified from ARM-PCR. One entry per CDR3 protein, called by TCRdb with MiXCR from the multiplex PCR reads. The table lists 95,000 to 150,000 distinct CDR3 sequences, 66% of them singletons. RNA was extracted from bulk tissue without any cell sorting. Sequenced material: lung tumor tissue. The receptors come from a man under 40 with non-small cell lung cancer.

Regarding this clonotype: Because the CDR3 is missing its conserved closing phenylalanine or tryptophan, this is likely a read error. The DNA is left out, because the CDR3 cannot be placed on it with certainty; the CDR3 is given as TCRdb lists it. The V call is TRBV29-1, the J call TRBJ2-5. Germline CDR1 and CDR2: SQVTM and ANQGSEA. Termini included, the CDR3 measures 14 amino acids. The CDR3 reads CSVELPDLQETQYC.

The CDR3: CASSQRMGGQYF. The DNA of the CDR3 is TGTGCCAGCAGTCAACGAATGGGGGGGCAGTACTTC. The V gene is TRBV6-5, the J gene TRBJ2-7; TRBD2 might be the D (6 bases). V lost 5 bases and J 9 bases, leaving 14 bases between the germline ends. From germline, CDR1 is MNHEY and CDR2 SVGAGI. This CDR3 spans 12 amino acids.

With respect to this clonotype: Since a much larger clone is just one base distant, this may be a read error. As DNA, the CDR3 is TGCGCCAGCAGCCAAAATCAACTCCGGACCGGGGAGCTGTTTTTT. Amino acid sequence: CASSQNQLRTGELFF. The chain has TRBV4-3 and TRBJ2-2, with unresolved D. In germline, CDR1 is LGHNA, CDR2 YSLEER. Trimming stripped 2 bases from V and 5 bases from J, with 12 bases between. CDR3 size: 15 residues.

Comments on this clonotype: Relative to the germline gene, one junction end is altered; a read error may explain this. The CDR3 coding sequence is TGTGCCAATAGCTTGGCCGGGACAGACTACAAGCAGTACTTC. Residues: CANSLAGTDYKQYF. This chain links TRBV5-4 with TRBJ2-7; 7 nucleotides line up with TRBD1. Germline V gene data show CDR1 as SGHNT and CDR2 as YYREEE (reference sequence). This CDR3 region has 14 residues. The full variable domain, its missing parts supplied by reference TRBV5-4 and TRBJ2-7, is ETGVTQSPTHLIKTRGQQVTLRCSSQSGHNTVSWYQQALGQGPQFIFQYYREEENGRGNFPPRFSGLQFPNYSSELNVNALELDDSALYLCANSLAGTDYKQYFGPGTRLTVT.

The chain has TRBV24-1 and TRBJ2-1; D is undetermined. Trimming took off 4 bases at V and 8 bases at J, with 11 bases between the two ends. There are 13 residues in the CDR3. Germline CDR1 is KGHDR and CDR2 is SFDVKD. The chain's CDR3 is CATSESPLHEQFF. CDR3 sequence (DNA): TGTGCCACCAGTGAATCTCCGCTGCATGAGCAGTTCTTC.

The count of this clonotype is one. In this CDR3 the conserved last residue, phenylalanine or tryptophan, is missing, so a read error is likely. This sequence joins TRBV20-1 and TRBJ2-7; 7 bases are shared with TRBD2. There are 13 residues in the CDR3. Germline assignment: CDR1 DFQATT and CDR2 SNEGSKA (reference sequence). V shed 6 bases and J 4 bases; nucleotides not matched to a gene: 9. The CDR3: CSAMTPGLYEQYL. The CDR3 DNA reads as TGCAGTGCCATGACACCGGGACTATACGAGCAGTACTTA.

The chain links TRBV20-1 to TRBJ2-3; 9 bases are shared with TRBD2. The junction had 7 bases not matched to a gene; V was cut back by 7 bases and J by 5 bases. The germline V gene has CDR1 DFQATT and CDR2 SNEGSKA (reference sequence). This CDR3 region has 13 residues. The CDR3 is CSVRSGSVDTQYF. CDR3 bases: TGCAGTGTCCGTAGCGGGAGCGTAGATACGCAGTATTTT.

The chain joins TRBV18 to TRBJ2-7; maybe TRBD1 (6 bases). V dropped 4 bases and J dropped 2 bases, with 12 bases sitting between them. In germline, CDR1 is KGHSH, CDR2 LQKENI. The length of the CDR3 is 14 residues. The CDR3 DNA is TGTGCCAGCTCACGCTGGACAGAGACCTACGAGCAGTACTTC. Its translation: CASSRWTETYEQYF.

The table lists this clonotype with many counts. This rearrangement joins TRBV20-1 to TRBJ2-3, with TRBD2 matching 7 bases. Losses at the gene ends were 6 bases for V and 6 bases for J; bases not matched to a gene: 9. Per the germline V gene, CDR1 is DFQATT and CDR2 is SNEGSKA (reference sequence). The CDR3 consists of 13 residues. The DNA of the CDR3 is TGCAGTGCCGCAGCGGGAAATGGGGATACGCAGTATTTT. It is translated as CSAAAGNGDTQYF.